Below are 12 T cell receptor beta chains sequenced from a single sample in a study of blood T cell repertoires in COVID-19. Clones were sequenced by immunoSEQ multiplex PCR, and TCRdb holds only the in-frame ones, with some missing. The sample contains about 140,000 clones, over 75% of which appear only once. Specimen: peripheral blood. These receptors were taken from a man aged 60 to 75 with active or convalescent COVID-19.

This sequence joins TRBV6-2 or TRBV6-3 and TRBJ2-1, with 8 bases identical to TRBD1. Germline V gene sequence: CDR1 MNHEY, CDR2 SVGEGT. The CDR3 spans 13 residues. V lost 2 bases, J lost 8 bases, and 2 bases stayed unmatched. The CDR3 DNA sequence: TGTGCCAGCAGTTACGGACAGGGAGATGAGCAGTTCTTC. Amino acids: CASSYGQGDEQFF.

The CDR3 region is CASSLVGTGAREQYF. As DNA, the CDR3 is TGTGCCAGCAGCTTAGTGGGGACAGGGGCTCGCGAGCAGTACTTC. The chain combines TRBV7-9 with TRBJ2-7, with 10 positions matching TRBD1. Germline CDR1 SEHNR, CDR2 FQNEAQ (reference sequence). J gave up 6 bases and V 1 base, and 6 bases lay outside the gene matches. This CDR3 has 15 residues.

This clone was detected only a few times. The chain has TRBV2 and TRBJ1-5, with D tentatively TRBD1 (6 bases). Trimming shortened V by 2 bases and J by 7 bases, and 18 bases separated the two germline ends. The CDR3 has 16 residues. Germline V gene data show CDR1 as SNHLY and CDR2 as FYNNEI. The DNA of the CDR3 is TGTGCCAGCAGTGAACGGGGTGGACAGTCGGGGCAGCCCCAGCATTTT. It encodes CASSERGGQSGQPQHF. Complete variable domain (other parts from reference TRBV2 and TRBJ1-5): EPEVTQTPSHQVTQMGQEVILRCVPISNHLYFYWYRQILGQKVEFLVSFYNNEISEKSEIFDDQFSVERPDGSNFTLKIRSTKLEDSAMYFCASSERGGQSGQPQHFGDGTRLSIL.

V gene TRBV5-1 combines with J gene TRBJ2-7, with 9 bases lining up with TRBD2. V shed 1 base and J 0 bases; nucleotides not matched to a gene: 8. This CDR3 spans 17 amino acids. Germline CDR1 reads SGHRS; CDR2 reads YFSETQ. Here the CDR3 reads CASSLRAGGPSSYEQYF. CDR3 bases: TGCGCCAGCAGCTTGCGGGCGGGAGGGCCGAGCTCCTACGAGCAGTACTTC.

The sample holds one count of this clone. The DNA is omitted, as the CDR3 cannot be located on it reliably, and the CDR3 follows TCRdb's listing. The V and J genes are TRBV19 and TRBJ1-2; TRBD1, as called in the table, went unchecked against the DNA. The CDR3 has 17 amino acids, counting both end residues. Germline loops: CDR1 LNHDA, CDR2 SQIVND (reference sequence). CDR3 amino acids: CASTSDRGPFFSYGYTF.

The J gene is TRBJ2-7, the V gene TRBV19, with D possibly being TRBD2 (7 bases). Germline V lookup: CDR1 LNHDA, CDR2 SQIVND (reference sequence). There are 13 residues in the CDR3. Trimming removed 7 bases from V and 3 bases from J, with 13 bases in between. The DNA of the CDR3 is TGTGCCAGTACCAAAGGGGGGGGCTACGAGCAGTACTTC. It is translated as CASTKGGGYEQYF.

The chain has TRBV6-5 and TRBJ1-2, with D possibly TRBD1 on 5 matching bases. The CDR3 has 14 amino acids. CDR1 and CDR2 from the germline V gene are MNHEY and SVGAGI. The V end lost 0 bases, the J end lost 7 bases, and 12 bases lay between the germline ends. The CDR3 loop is CASSYSRQGIGYTF. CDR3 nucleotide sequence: TGTGCCAGCAGTTACTCGAGGCAGGGTATTGGCTACACCTTC.

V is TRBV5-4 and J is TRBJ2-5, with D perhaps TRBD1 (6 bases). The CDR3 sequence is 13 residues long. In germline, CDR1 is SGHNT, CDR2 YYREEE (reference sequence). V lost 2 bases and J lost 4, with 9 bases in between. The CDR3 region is CASSFQGRETQYF. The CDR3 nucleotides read TGTGCCAGCAGCTTCCAGGGGAGAGAGACCCAGTACTTC.

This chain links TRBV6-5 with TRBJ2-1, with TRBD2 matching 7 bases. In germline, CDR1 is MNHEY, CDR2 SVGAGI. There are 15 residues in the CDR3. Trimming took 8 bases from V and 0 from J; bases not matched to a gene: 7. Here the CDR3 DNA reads TGTGCCAGCTGCTTAGCGGGCAGCTCCTACAATGAGCAGTTCTTC. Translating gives CASCLAGSSYNEQFF.

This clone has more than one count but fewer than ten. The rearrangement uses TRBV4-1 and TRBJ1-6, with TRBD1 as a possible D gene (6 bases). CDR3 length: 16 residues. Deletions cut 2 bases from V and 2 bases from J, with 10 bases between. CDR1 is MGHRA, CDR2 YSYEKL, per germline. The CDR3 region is CASSQSPGAYNSPLHF. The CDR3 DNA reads TGCGCCAGCAGCCAATCACCAGGGGCCTATAATTCACCCCTCCACTTT.

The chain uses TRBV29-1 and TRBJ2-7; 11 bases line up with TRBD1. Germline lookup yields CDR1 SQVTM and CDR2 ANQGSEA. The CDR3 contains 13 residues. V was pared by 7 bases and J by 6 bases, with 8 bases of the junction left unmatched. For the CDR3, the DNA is TGCAGCGCAAGCGGGGGACAGGGGGGCGAGCAGTACTTC. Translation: CSASGGQGGEQYF.

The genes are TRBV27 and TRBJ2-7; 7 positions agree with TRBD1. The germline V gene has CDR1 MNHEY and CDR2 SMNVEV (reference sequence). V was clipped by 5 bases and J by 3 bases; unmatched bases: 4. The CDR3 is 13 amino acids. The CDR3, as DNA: TGTGCCAGCAGTGAGGGACAGTACTACGAGCAGTACTTC. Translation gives CASSEGQYYEQYF.